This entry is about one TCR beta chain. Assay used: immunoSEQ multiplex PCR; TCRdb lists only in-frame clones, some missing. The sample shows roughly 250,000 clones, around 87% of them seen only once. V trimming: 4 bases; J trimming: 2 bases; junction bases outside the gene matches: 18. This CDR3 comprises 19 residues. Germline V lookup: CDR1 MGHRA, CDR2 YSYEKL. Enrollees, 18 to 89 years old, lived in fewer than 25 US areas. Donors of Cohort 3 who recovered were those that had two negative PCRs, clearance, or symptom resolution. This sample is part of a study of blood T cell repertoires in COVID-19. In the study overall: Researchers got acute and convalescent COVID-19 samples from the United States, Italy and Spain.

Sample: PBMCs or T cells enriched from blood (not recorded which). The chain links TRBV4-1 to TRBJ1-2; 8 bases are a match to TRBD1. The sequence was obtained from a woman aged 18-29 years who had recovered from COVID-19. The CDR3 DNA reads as TGCGCCAGCAGCCCTCACTTCGGACAGGGTCCACCCCTAAACTATGGCTACACCTTC. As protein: CASSPHFGQGPPLNYGYTF.